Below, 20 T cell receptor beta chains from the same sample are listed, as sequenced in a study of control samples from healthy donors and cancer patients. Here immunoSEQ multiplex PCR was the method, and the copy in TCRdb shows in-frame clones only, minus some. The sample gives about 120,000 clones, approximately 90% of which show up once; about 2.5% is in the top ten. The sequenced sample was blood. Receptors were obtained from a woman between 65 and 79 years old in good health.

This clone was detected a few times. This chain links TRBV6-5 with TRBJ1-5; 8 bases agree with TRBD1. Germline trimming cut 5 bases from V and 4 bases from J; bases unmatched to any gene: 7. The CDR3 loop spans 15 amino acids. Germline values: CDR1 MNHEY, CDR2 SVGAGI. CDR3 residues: CASSPDRGNNQPQHF. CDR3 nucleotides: TGTGCCAGCAGTCCCGACAGGGGTAATAATCAGCCCCAGCATTTT.

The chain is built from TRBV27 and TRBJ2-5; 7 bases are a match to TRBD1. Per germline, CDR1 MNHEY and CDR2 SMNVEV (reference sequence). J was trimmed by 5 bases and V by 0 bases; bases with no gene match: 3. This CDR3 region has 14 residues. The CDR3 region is CASSLSDRAETQYF. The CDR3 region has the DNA TGTGCCAGCAGTTTATCCGACAGGGCGGAGACCCAGTACTTC.

The CDR3 region is CASSISGGTTDTQYF. CDR3 DNA sequence: TGTGCCAGCAGCATTAGCGGGGGGACGACAGATACGCAGTATTTT. The chain has TRBV5-4 and TRBJ2-3; the match to TRBD2 covers 10 bases. Germline V gene sequence: CDR1 SGHNT, CDR2 YYREEE (reference sequence). The V segment lost 4 bases and the J segment 3 bases; nucleotides outside the gene matches: 5. This CDR3 has 15 amino acids.

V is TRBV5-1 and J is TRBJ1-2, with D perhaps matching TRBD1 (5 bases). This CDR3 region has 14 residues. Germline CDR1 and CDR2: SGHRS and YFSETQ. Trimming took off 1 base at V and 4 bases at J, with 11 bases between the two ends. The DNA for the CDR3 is TGCGCCAGCAGCTTGCGAGGGGTCAGCTATGGCTACACCTTC. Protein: CASSLRGVSYGYTF.

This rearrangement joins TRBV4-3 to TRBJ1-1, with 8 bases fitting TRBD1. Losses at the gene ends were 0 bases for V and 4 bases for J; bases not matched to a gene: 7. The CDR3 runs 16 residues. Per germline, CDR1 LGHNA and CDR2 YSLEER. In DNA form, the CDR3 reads TGCGCCAGCAGCCAAGATCCCGCAGGGGGCTTCACTGAAGCTTTCTTT. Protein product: CASSQDPAGGFTEAFF.

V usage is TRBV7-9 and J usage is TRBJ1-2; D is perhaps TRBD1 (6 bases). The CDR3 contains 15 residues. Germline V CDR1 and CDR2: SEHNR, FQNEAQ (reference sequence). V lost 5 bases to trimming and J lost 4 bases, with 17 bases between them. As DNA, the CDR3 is TGTGCCAGCAGCCCACTTACAGGGCGAAGCTATGGCTACACCTTC. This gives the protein CASSPLTGRSYGYTF.

CDR3 nucleotide sequence: TGTGCCAGCAGCAAAGAAGGTGAAACCCTAAATGAGCAGTTCTTC. As protein: CASSKEGETLNEQFF. V gene TRBV21-1 combines with J gene TRBJ2-1. TRBV21-1 is a listed pseudogene. The CDR3 is 15 amino acids.

The CDR3 sequence: CASSLIEGMVAFF. The CDR3 DNA reads TGTGCCAGCAGTTTAATTGAGGGGATGGTTGCTTTCTTT. The genes are TRBV12-3 or TRBV12-4 and TRBJ1-1; a possible D gene is TRBD1 (5 bases). CDR3 length: 13 amino acids. The germline V and J ends were trimmed by 2 bases and 11 bases, with 15 bases remaining between them.

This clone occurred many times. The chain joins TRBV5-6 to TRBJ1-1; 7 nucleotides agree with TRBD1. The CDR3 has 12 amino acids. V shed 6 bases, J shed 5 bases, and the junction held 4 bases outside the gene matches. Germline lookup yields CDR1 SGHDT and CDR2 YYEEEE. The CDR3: CASKAGGTEAFF. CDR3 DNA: TGTGCCAGCAAAGCAGGGGGAACTGAAGCTTTCTTT.

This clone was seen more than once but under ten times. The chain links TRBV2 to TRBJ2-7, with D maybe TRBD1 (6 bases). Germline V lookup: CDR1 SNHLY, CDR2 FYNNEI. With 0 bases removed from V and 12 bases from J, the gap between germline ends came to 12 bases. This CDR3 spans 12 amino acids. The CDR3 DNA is TGTGCCAGCAGTGAAGCAGGGGACATCGGGTACTTC. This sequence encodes CASSEAGDIGYF.

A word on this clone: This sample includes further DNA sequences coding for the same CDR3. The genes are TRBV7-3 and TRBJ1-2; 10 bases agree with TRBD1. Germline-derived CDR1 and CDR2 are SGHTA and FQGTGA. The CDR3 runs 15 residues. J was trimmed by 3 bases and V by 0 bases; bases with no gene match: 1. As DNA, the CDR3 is TGTGCCAGCAGCTTAACGGGGACAGGGGACTATGGCTACACCTTC. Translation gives CASSLTGTGDYGYTF.

CDR3 region: CSVPGPHTF. The DNA of the CDR3 is TGCAGTGTCCCGGGGCCCCACACCTTC. The chain combines TRBV20-1 with TRBJ1-2; possibly TRBD1 for D (5 bases). The CDR3 spans 9 residues. Trimming stripped 7 bases from V and 12 bases from J, with 12 bases between. CDR1 is DFQATT and CDR2 is SNEGSKA in the germline V gene (reference sequence).

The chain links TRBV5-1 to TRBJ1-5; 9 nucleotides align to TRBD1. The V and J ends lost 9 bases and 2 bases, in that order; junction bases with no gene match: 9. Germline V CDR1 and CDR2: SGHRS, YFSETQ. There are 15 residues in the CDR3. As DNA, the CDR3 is TGCGCCAACACGGGGACAGGGCGAGGCAATCAGCCCCAGCATTTT. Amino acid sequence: CANTGTGRGNQPQHF.

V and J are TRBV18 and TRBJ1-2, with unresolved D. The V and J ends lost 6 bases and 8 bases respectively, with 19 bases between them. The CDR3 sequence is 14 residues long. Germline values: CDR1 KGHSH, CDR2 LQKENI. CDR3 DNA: TGTGCCAGCTCTCCTCTCCCGGACCCGGAGGGCTACACCTTC. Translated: CASSPLPDPEGYTF. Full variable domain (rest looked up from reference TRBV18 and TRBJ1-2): NAGVMQNPRHLVRRRGQEARLRCSPMKGHSHVYWYRQLPEEGLKFMVYLQKENIIDESGMPKERFSAEFPKEGPSILRIQQVVRGDSAAYFCASSPLPDPEGYTFGSGTRLTVV.

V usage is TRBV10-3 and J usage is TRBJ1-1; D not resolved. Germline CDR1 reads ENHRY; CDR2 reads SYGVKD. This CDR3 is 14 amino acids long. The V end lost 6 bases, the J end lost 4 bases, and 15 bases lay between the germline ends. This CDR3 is CAISAPGTLTEAFF. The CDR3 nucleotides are TGTGCCATCAGCGCCCCAGGTACCCTCACTGAAGCTTTCTTT.

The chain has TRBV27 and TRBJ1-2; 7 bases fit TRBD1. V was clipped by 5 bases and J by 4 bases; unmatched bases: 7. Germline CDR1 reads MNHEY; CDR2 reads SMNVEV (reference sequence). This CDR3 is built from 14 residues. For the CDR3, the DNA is TGTGCCAGCAGTGGGACAGTCGGCGGCTATGGCTACACCTTC. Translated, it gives CASSGTVGGYGYTF.

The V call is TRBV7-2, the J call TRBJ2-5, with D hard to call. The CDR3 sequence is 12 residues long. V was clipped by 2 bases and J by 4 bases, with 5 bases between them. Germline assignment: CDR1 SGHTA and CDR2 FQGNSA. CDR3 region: CASSLLGETQYF. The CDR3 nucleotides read TGTGCCAGCAGCTTACTGGGAGAGACCCAGTACTTC.

CDR3 sequence: CASSWLRSEETQYF. Written as DNA, the CDR3 is TGCGCCAGCAGCTGGCTGCGATCCGAAGAGACCCAGTACTTC. The chain carries TRBV5-1 and TRBJ2-5; D is uncertain. Between the trimmed V and J ends, which lost 3 bases and 3 bases, there was a span of 12 bases. The CDR3 extends over 14 amino acids. CDR1 is SGHRS and CDR2 is YFSETQ in the germline V gene.

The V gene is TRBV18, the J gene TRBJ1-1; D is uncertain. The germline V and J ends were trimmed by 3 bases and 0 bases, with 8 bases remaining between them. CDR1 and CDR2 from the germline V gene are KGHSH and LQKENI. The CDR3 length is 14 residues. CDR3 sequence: CASSPAGMNTEAFF. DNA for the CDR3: TGTGCCAGCTCACCGGCGGGGATGAACACTGAAGCTTTCTTT.

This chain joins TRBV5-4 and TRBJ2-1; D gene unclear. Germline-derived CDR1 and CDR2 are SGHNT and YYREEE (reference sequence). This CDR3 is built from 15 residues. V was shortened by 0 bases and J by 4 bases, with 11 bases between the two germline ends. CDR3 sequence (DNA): TGTGCCAGCAGCTTGGCCCAGTTTTCTTACAATGAGCAGTTCTTC. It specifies CASSLAQFSYNEQFF.